Shown below are 14 T cell receptor beta chains from a single sample sequenced in a study of PD-L1 blockade in urothelial cancer. This table comes from immunoSEQ multiplex PCR, and its TCRdb copy is limited to in-frame clones, with some not included. The sample consists of around 41,000 clones, about four fifths of them appearing once. Noted time point: peripheral blood 6 weeks after treatment start. This material consisted of PBMCs, taken around atezolizumab (anti-PD-L1) treatment. These TCRs come from a man between 60 and 75 years old with urothelial cancer.

The chain carries TRBV2 and TRBJ1-2; D unresolved. Per the germline V gene, CDR1 is SNHLY and CDR2 is FYNNEI. The CDR3 sequence is 13 residues long. Trimming left V 8 bases short and J 8 bases short, with 18 bases between. The DNA of the CDR3 is TGTGCCAGCTTAAACAGCCTCCAAAGCGGCTACACCTTC. Translating gives CASLNSLQSGYTF.

The chain is built from TRBV28 and TRBJ2-6; no clear D gene. Germline-derived CDR1 and CDR2 are MDHEN and SYDVKM. The CDR3 has 14 residues. Between the trimmed V and J ends, which lost 9 bases and 0 bases, there was a span of 9 bases. The CDR3 nucleotides are TGTGCCAGTGAGGAAAGCTCTGGGGCCAACGTCCTGACTTTC. It specifies CASEESSGANVLTF.

The chain is built from TRBV6-5 and TRBJ1-6; 8 nucleotides line up with TRBD1. Unmatched junction bases numbered 8, after V lost 9 bases and J lost 7 bases. This CDR3 has 14 residues. Looked up from germline, CDR1 is MNHEY and CDR2 is SVGAGI. The CDR3 reads CASRTGGGNSPLHF. The CDR3, as DNA: TGTGCCAGTAGAACAGGGGGAGGAAATTCACCCCTCCACTTT.

This chain links TRBV4-1 with TRBJ1-6; 7 bases fit TRBD1. CDR1 is MGHRA and CDR2 is YSYEKL in the germline V gene. CDR3 length: 18 residues. The J segment lost 4 bases and the V segment lost 2 bases, leaving 11 bases of the junction unmatched. The chain's CDR3 is CASSQFFLTGKYNSPLHF. DNA of the CDR3: TGCGCCAGCAGCCAATTCTTTTTGACAGGGAAATATAATTCACCCCTCCACTTT.

J is TRBJ2-2 and V is TRBV10-1; 8 bases are a match to TRBD1. CDR1 and CDR2 (germline): WNHNN, SYGVQD (reference sequence). Trimming cost V 8 bases and J 0 bases; bases outside gene matches: 8. This CDR3 has 16 amino acids. CDR3 protein: CASSGGRAANTGELFF. DNA of the CDR3: TGCGCCAGCTCAGGGGGCAGGGCAGCGAACACCGGGGAGCTGTTTTTT.

The V gene is TRBV27, the J gene TRBJ2-7; 8 nucleotides match TRBD1. Unmatched junction bases numbered 11, after V lost 2 bases and J lost 2 bases. The germline V gene encodes CDR1 MNHEY and CDR2 SMNVEV (reference sequence). The CDR3 is made up of 17 amino acids. The CDR3 DNA follows: TGTGCCAGCAGTTTAGGCCTCGGACAGGGACCTCCCTACGAGCAGTACTTC. Its translation is CASSLGLGQGPPYEQYF.

The chain links TRBV6-6 to TRBJ1-2; 11 bases fit TRBD1. Germline V gives CDR1 MNHNY, CDR2 SVGAGI (reference sequence). Losses at the gene ends were 1 base for V and 4 bases for J; bases not matched to a gene: 5. This CDR3 contains 16 residues. The CDR3 sequence is CASSYFPGQGGYGYTF. The CDR3 region has the DNA TGTGCCAGCAGTTACTTTCCGGGACAGGGGGGCTATGGCTACACCTTC.

This chain joins TRBV5-6 and TRBJ2-2; D ambiguous. The CDR3 totals 13 residues. Germline-derived CDR1 and CDR2 are SGHDT and YYEEEE. V shed 0 bases and J shed 3 bases, with 3 bases lying between them. In nucleotides, the CDR3 is TGTGCCAGCAGCTTGGCCGACACCGGGGAGCTGTTTTTT. It yields the protein CASSLADTGELFF.

V is TRBV2 and J is TRBJ1-1, with 7 bases matching TRBD1. This CDR3 spans 13 amino acids. Losses at the gene ends were 6 bases for V and 5 bases for J; bases not matched to a gene: 6. The V gene's germline CDR1 is SNHLY and CDR2 FYNNEI. The CDR3 bases are TGTGCCAGCAGCGGACAGGCGGCGACTGAAGCTTTCTTT. Translating it yields CASSGQAATEAFF.

There are a few counts of this clone. V usage is TRBV6-5 and J usage is TRBJ1-2; no reliable D call. The V end lost 2 bases, the J end lost 8 bases, and 12 bases lay between the germline ends. The V gene's germline CDR1 is MNHEY and CDR2 SVGAGI. CDR3 size: 13 residues. In nucleotides, the CDR3 is TGTGCCAGCAGTTACCGGTCGTCGGGGGGCTACACCTTC. Translation gives CASSYRSSGGYTF.

The chain links TRBV5-1 to TRBJ1-2; D remains ambiguous. V gave up 0 bases and J gave up 8 bases, with 11 bases separating them. Per germline, CDR1 SGHRS and CDR2 YFSETQ. The CDR3 spans 13 residues. CDR3 residues: CASSLAPGRGYTF. For the CDR3, the DNA is TGCGCCAGCAGCTTGGCCCCGGGTAGGGGCTACACCTTC.

This rearrangement joins TRBV2 to TRBJ1-2; 7 nucleotides agree with TRBD1. Germline CDR1 SNHLY, CDR2 FYNNEI. This CDR3 is built from 13 residues. Trimming took 6 bases from V and 4 from J; bases not matched to a gene: 5. The CDR3 loop is CASRNGQAYGYTF. The CDR3 nucleotides are TGTGCCAGCAGAAATGGACAGGCCTATGGCTACACCTTC.

This clone showed up just once. The chain has TRBV5-8 and TRBJ1-3; 7 nucleotides match TRBD1. There are 16 residues in the CDR3. Germline values: CDR1 SGHTS, CDR2 YDEGEE. J lost 4 bases, V lost 4 bases, and 11 bases had no gene match. The CDR3 is CASSGTVSSLGNTIYF. CDR3 in DNA: TGTGCCAGCAGCGGGACAGTATCCTCTCTGGGAAACACCATATATTTT. Full variable domain (outside the CDR3, taken from reference TRBV5-8 and TRBJ1-3): EAGVTQSPTHLIKTRGQQATLRCSPISGHTSVYWYQQALGLGLQFLLWYDEGEERNRGNFPPRFSGRQFPNYSSELNVNALELEDSALYLCASSGTVSSLGNTIYFGEGSWLTVV.

The chain uses TRBV2 and TRBJ1-5; TRBD1 aligns across 8 bases. The CDR3 sequence is 15 residues long. J lost 4 bases, V lost 6 bases, and 8 bases had no gene match. Germline-derived CDR1 and CDR2 are SNHLY and FYNNEI. The CDR3 reads CASSPATGENQPQHF. The CDR3 DNA is TGTGCCAGCAGCCCAGCGACAGGGGAGAATCAGCCCCAGCATTTT.